The present TCR beta chain was sequenced within a study of cytomegalovirus exposure and HLA in healthy donors. Primers included in the PCR were 60 Vbeta and 13 Jbeta primers. Repertoires were generated with immunoSEQ multiplex PCR, while TCRdb's copy carries only in-frame clones and drops some. The repertoire holds 150,000 to 200,000 clones, with approximately 67% as singletons. Unmatched junction bases numbered 9, after V lost 5 bases and J lost 1 base. Germline-derived CDR1 and CDR2 are SGHTA and FQGTGA. The length of the CDR3 is 18 residues. The sequence was collected from a man aged 40-49 years in good health and CMV-seronegative. The chain uses TRBV7-3 and TRBJ2-6, with 9 nucleotides matching TRBD1. Sequencing was done on a sample of PBMCs. CDR3 nucleotide sequence: TGTGCCAGCAGCACTACTGGGACAGGGCCTTCTGGGGCCAACGTCCTGACTTTC. This translates into CASSTTGTGPSGANVLTF.